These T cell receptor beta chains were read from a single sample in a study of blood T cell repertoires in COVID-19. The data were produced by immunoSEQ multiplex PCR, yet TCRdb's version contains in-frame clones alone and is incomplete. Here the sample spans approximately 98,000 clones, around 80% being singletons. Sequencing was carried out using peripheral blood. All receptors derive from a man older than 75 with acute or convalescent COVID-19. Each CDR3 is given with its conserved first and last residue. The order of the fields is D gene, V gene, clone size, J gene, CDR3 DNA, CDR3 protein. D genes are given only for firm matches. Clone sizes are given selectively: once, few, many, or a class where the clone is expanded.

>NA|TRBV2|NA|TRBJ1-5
TGTGCCAGCAGTGAAGCGAGGGTGATCGAGCCCCAGCATTTT
CASSEARVIEPQHF
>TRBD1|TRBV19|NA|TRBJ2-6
TGTGCCAGTAGTGCCCCAGGACAGGTTGGCTCTGGGGCCAACGTCCTGACTTTC
CASSAPGQVGSGANVLTF
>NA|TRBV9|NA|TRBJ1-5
TGTGCCAGCAGCGTAGCGGGACTGAGCAATCAGCCCCAGCATTTT
CASSVAGLSNQPQHF
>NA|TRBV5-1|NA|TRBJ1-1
TGCGCCAGCAGCCCCAGGGCTTTCAACACTGAAGCTTTCTTT
CASSPRAFNTEAFF
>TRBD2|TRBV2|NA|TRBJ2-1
TGTGCCAGCAGTGCAACTAGCGGGGGGGCGAATGAGCAGTTCTTC
CASSATSGGANEQFF
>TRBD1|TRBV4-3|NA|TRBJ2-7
TGCGCCAGCAGCCAGGCCGGGACAGGGTTTCCCTACGAGCAGTACTTC
CASSQAGTGFPYEQYF
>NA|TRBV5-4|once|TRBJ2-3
TGTGCCAGCAGCCCTGGTCGGAGGGCAGATACGCAGTATTTT
CASSPGRRADTQYF
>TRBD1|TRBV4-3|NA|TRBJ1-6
TGCGCCAGCAGCCAAGACGCCGGGACAGGGCTAAATTCACCCCTCCACTTT
CASSQDAGTGLNSPLHF
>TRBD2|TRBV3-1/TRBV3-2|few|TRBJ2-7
TGTGCCAGCAGCCCCTCGTATACAAGCGGGAAGGCCTACGAGCAGTACTTC
CASSPSYTSGKAYEQYF
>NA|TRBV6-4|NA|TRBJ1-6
TGTGCCAGCAGTGAGAGGGGGTTCAATTCACCCCTCCACTTT
CASSERGFNSPLHF
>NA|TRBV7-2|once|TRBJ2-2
TGTGCCAGCAGCTTAGACAGTAACCTAAACACCGGGGAGCTGTTTTTT
CASSLDSNLNTGELFF
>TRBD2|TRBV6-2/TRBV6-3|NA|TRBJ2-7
TGTGCCAGCAGTTACACTCCGGGACTAGCGGGATCCTACGAGCAGTACTTC
CASSYTPGLAGSYEQYF
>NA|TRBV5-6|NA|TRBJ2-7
TGTGCCAGCAGCTTCAACGCCAGGCGCTACGAGCAGTACTTC
CASSFNARRYEQYF
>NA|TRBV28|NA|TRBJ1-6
TGTGCCAGCAGCTACCACGCGCCCAATTCACCCCTCCACTTT
CASSYHAPNSPLHF
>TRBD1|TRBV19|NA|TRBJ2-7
TGTGCCAGTAGCTGGACAGGGGACGACACCTACGAGCAGTACTTC
CASSWTGDDTYEQYF
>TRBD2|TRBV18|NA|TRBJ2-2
TGTGCCAGCTCTTCTGCGGGGGAGTCCGGGGAGCTGTTTTTT
CASSSAGESGELFF
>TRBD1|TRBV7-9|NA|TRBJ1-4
TGTGCCAGCAGCTCTTTAGGACAGGGAAATGAAAAACTGTTTTTT
CASSSLGQGNEKLFF
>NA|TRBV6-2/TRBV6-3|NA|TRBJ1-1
TGTGCCAGCAGTTACTTTCCGGGACAAGGGATTGGGAACACTGAAGCTTTCTTT
CASSYFPGQGIGNTEAFF
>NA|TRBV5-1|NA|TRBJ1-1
TGCGCCAGCAGCTCACAAATACTAAACACTGAAGCTTTCTTT
CASSSQILNTEAFF
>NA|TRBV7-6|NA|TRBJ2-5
TGTGCCAGCAGGCAGGGCCAAGAGACCCAGTACTTC
CASRQGQETQYF
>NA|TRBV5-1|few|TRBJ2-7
TGCGCCAGCAGCTTGGCAGGGCGACCTTCCTACGAGCAGTACTTC
CASSLAGRPSYEQYF
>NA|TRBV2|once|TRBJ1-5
TGTGCCAGCACCAAGGGGTCGGCAGGTAGTAGCCTCAATCAGCCCCAGCATTTT
CASTKGSAGSSLNQPQHF
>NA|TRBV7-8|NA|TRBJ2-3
TGTGCCAGCAGCCTAGGGGGGGGGCGCGATACGCAGTATTTT
CASSLGGGRDTQYF
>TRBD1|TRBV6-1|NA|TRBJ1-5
TGTGCCAGCAGTGAACGACAGGGTGGGGGCAATCAGCCCCAGCATTTT
CASSERQGGGNQPQHF
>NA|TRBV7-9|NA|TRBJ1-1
TGTGCCAGCAGCTCGGACACCGGAATGAACACTGAAGCTTTCTTT
CASSSDTGMNTEAFF
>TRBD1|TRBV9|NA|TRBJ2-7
TGTGCCAGCAGCGTAGGACAGGGGAAAAAGTTATGGCCCTACGAGCAGTACTTC
CASSVGQGKKLWPYEQYF
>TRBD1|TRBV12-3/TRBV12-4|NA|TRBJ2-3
TGTGCCAGCAAGACGGGACAGCTAGATACGCAGTATTTT
CASKTGQLDTQYF
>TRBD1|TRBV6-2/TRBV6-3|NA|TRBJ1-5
TGTGCCAGCAGCCCCCGGGACAGGGAAGGCCAGCCCCAGCATTTT
CASSPRDREGQPQHF
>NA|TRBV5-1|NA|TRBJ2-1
TGCGCCAGCAGCTTACCGGGGGATGAGCAGTTCTTC
CASSLPGDEQFF
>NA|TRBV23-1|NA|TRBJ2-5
TGCGCCAGCAGTCAACATTCCAGGACAGTTCTCCAAGAGACCCAGTACTTC
CASSQHSRTVLQETQYF
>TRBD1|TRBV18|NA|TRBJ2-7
TGTGCCAGCTCACCACCGGGGGGACAGGGGCGCGAGCAGTACTTC
CASSPPGGQGREQYF
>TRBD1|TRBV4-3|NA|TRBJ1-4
TGCGCCAGCAGCTTATCGGGAGGGCAGGGGGGTGAAAAACTGTTTTTT
CASSLSGGQGGEKLFF
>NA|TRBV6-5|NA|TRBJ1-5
TGTGCCAGCACCTCAGGGGCGGGGGATCAGCCCCAGCATTTT
CASTSGAGDQPQHF
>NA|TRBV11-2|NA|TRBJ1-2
TGTGCCAGCTCTAGCGAGGGGAATGGCTACACCTTC
CASSSEGNGYTF
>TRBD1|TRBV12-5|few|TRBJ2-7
TGTGCTAGTGGTTTGGTACGGGGACAGGGTGTGTCCGAGCAGTACTTC
CASGLVRGQGVSEQYF
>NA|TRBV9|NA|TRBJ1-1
TGTGCCAGCAGCCGAACAGGGACCGGGTGGGGCACTGAAGCTTTCTTT
CASSRTGTGWGTEAFF
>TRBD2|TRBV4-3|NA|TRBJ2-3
TGCGCCAGCAGCCAAGATGTGAAGGGACTAGCGGGAGGTTCAGATACGCAGTATTTT
CASSQDVKGLAGGSDTQYF
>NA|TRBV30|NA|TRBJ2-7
TGTGCCTGGAGTGTAATATACGGGGTGTACGAGCAGTACTTC
CAWSVIYGVYEQYF
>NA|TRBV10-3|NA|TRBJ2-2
TGTGCCATCATAACGAACACCGGGGAGCTGTTTTTT
CAIITNTGELFF
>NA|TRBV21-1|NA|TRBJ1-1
TGTGCCAGCAGCAAAGCGAGGTGGGGTTGGGGGCCTCAGGTGGACACTGAAGCTTTCTTT
CASSKARWGWGPQVDTEAFF
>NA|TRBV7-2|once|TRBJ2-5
TGTGCCAGCAGCCTCCTCGGGACATCGTACCAAGAGACCCAGTACTTC
CASSLLGTSYQETQYF
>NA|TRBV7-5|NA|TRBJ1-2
TGTGCCAGAAGCTCTACGGAGGGGGAGGGCTATGGCTACACCTTC
CARSSTEGEGYGYTF
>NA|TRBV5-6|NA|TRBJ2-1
TGTGCCAGCAGCTTGGCGGCAGGTGAGCAGTTCTTC
CASSLAAGEQFF
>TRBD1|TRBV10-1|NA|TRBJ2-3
TGCGCCAGCAGTGATCGACAGGGAGACACAGATACGCAGTATTTT
CASSDRQGDTDTQYF
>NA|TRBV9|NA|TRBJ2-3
TGTGCCAGCAGCGGGATGATGGGTGCAGGGGGCACAGATACGCAGTATTTT
CASSGMMGAGGTDTQYF
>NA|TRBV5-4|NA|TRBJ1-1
TGTGCCAGCAGCACTGGGGGGGGGCCCTTGAACACTGAAGCTTTCTTT
CASSTGGGPLNTEAFF
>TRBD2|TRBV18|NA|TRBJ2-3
TGTGCCAGCTCTCCTCCTAGCGGGAGTAGCACAGATACGCAGTATTTT
CASSPPSGSSTDTQYF
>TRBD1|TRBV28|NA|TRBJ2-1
TGTGCCAGCACTAAAGCAGGGGGACAGGGGTACAATGAGCAGTTCTTC
CASTKAGGQGYNEQFF